These 10 T cell receptor beta chains were all obtained from the same sample, sequenced in a study of blood T cells in healthy people across ages. PCR was performed a second time for about 7 to 12 cycles using a sample-barcoded 5' primer and a J-beta primer mix. TCRdb processed the 5' RACE reads anew with MiXCR; each CDR3 protein has one entry. The table has about 1.8 million distinct CDR3 sequences, 49% seen once. The specimen sequenced was blood. These receptors all come from a woman in her 40s in good health.

This clonotype was detected a few times. The V and J genes are TRBV5-1 and TRBJ2-5, with 8 nucleotides matching TRBD1. Germline trimming cut 4 bases from V and 5 bases from J; bases unmatched to any gene: 7. From germline, CDR1 is SGHRS and CDR2 YFSETQ. The CDR3 consists of 14 residues. The DNA of the CDR3 is TGCGCCAGCAGCCAATCGGACAGGGTGGAGACCCAGTACTTC. Protein sequence: CASSQSDRVETQYF.

The gene calls are TRBV6-5 and TRBJ2-1; TRBD1 might be the D (5 bases). Deletions cut 6 bases from V and 10 bases from J, with 13 bases between. The length of the CDR3 is 12 residues. Germline values: CDR1 MNHEY, CDR2 SVGAGI. CDR3 sequence reads: CASSGDSWEQFF. The CDR3 DNA is TGTGCCAGCAGCGGTGACAGTTGGGAGCAGTTCTTC.

The rearrangement joins TRBV5-1 to TRBJ2-3, with D maybe TRBD1 (5 bases). The CDR3 runs to 14 residues. Germline CDR1 and CDR2: SGHRS and YFSETQ. V lost 2 bases to trimming and J lost 4 bases, with 11 bases between them. This CDR3 is CASSFPGLADTQYF. The DNA for the CDR3 is TGCGCCAGCAGCTTCCCAGGGCTGGCAGATACGCAGTATTTT.

The chain uses TRBV28 and TRBJ1-4; D is perhaps TRBD1 (5 bases). V was clipped by 8 bases and J by 5 bases, with 12 bases between them. The CDR3 covers 13 residues. CDR1 is MDHEN, CDR2 SYDVKM, per germline. The DNA of the CDR3 is TGTGCCAGCGGGGGACGTTTGAATGAAAAACTGTTTTTT. This gives the protein CASGGRLNEKLFF.

The rearrangement uses TRBV7-2 and TRBJ2-1, with TRBD1 matching 9 bases. The J call may be incorrect, as the DNA end agrees better with TRBJ2-7. The CDR3 is 19 amino acids. Germline CDR1 SGHTA, CDR2 FQGNSA. For the CDR3, the DNA is TGTGCCAGCAGCTTAGTTTCCACAGGGGGCGCAAGGGCCTACAATGAGCAGTACTTC. Translating gives CASSLVSTGGARAYNEQYF.

In regard to this clonotype: At one boundary the junction diverges from the germline segment, which might be a read error. This chain links TRBV7-2 with TRBJ2-6, with D tentatively TRBD1 or TRBD2 (5 bases each). This CDR3 is 16 amino acids long. From germline, CDR1 is SGHTA and CDR2 FQGNSA. The CDR3 loop reads CASSPTPRSGANVPTF. CDR3 nucleotide sequence: TGTGCCAGCAGCCCTACCCCTAGATCCGGGGCCAACGTCCCGACTTTC.

The V call is TRBV2, the J call TRBJ1-2, with D tentatively TRBD1 (6 bases). Germline V gene sequence: CDR1 SNHLY, CDR2 FYNNEI. The CDR3 length is 15 residues. V lost 6 bases and J 5 bases, leaving 19 bases between the germline ends. CDR3: CASSTERGARYGYTF. CDR3 DNA: TGTGCCAGCAGCACCGAACGGGGGGCGCGGTATGGCTACACCTTC.

The CDR3, as DNA: TGTGCCAGCAGCTCAACATTCGACAGGGGGCGACGCTATGGCTACACCTTC. It encodes CASSSTFDRGRRYGYTF. The chain links TRBV5-5 to TRBJ1-2; 10 nucleotides match TRBD1. The germline gives CDR1 SGHKS, CDR2 YYEKEE (reference sequence). CDR3 length: 17 residues. V lost 3 bases, J lost 4 bases, and 12 bases stayed unmatched. Drawing the rest from reference TRBV5-5 and TRBJ1-2, the complete variable domain is DAGVTQSPTHLIKTRGQQVTLRCSPISGHKSVSWYQQVLGQGPQFIFQYYEKEERGRGNFPDRFSARQFPNYSSELNVNALLLGDSALYLCASSSTFDRGRRYGYTFGSGTRLTVV.

This clonotype was counted between two and nine times. The genes are TRBV7-2 and TRBJ1-2; D not resolved. Between the trimmed V and J ends, which lost 1 base and 7 bases, there was a span of 7 bases. In germline, CDR1 is SGHTA, CDR2 FQGNSA. CDR3 length: 12 residues. CDR3 DNA sequence: TGTGCCAGCAGCTTAGAGACTTTTGGCTACACCTTC. It is translated as CASSLETFGYTF.

This clonotype was counted a few times. V gene TRBV7-2 combines with J gene TRBJ1-2; 12 bases align to TRBD1. Germline CDR1 and CDR2: SGHTA and FQGNSA. With 4 bases clipped from V and 2 bases from J, the junction kept 17 bases outside the gene matches. The CDR3 length is 20 residues. The CDR3: CASSSRLGGGQGASNYGYTF. CDR3 DNA: TGTGCCAGCAGCTCCCGCCTGGGGGGGGGACAGGGGGCATCGAACTATGGCTACACCTTC.